Sequencing of this TCR beta chain was carried out in a study of type 1 regulatory T cells. About the research overall: T-allo10 is a Tr1-enriched, alloantigen-specific CD4 T cell product made in vitro. Study observations and caveats: Compared with non-type 1 regulatory T cells, type 1 regulatory T cells showed a more restricted TCR repertoire.

Each CDR3 protein is one row after TCRdb ran MiXCR on the reads. The data show approximately 77,000 distinct CDR3 sequences, less than 25% seen once. Turning to this clonotype: Antigen unknown.

Germline loops: CDR1 DFQATT, CDR2 SNEGSKA (reference sequence). This CDR3 contains 14 residues. Trimming removed 1 base at V and 2 bases at J, with 12 bases between. The clonotype was recovered from a human donor in good health. The sample was cultured type 1 regulatory T (Tr1) cells, either the whole culture or a sorted fraction (not recorded which). The chain has TRBV20-1 and TRBJ2-7; D tentatively reads TRBD1 or TRBD2 (5 bases each). CDR3 DNA sequence: TGCAGTGCTAGAGTAATCCCGGGACCCTACGAGCAGTACTTC. It is translated as CSARVIPGPYEQYF.